The clone carrying this TCR beta chain is medium-sized within its sample. With 2 bases removed from V and 4 bases from J, the gap between germline ends came to 9 bases. CDR1 and CDR2 (germline): SGHTA, FQGTGA. This CDR3 is built from 13 residues. Four subsets defined by PD-1 and/or TIGIT were sorted from live CD3+CD8+TCRalphabeta+ cells. This entry is derived from a study of circulating CD8 cells and anti-PD-1 response in melanoma. Each library started from about 15 ng of total RNA using the QIAseq Immune Repertoire TCR panel. TCRdb itself ran the reads through MiXCR, one entry per CDR3 protein. The data hold 2,000 to 3,000 distinct CDR3 sequences, with approximately 7.9% observed a single time.

The receptor was isolated from a human donor with melanoma. The specimen comprised CD8+ T cells from PBMCs, sampled at baseline or after one month of anti-PD-1 therapy (not recorded which). V gene TRBV7-3 combines with J gene TRBJ2-7; D is ambiguous. The CDR3 sequence is CASSLALGYEQYF. In nucleotides, the CDR3 is TGTGCCAGCAGCTTAGCCCTCGGTTACGAGCAGTACTTC.